The TCR beta chain described here comes from a study of cytomegalovirus exposure and HLA in healthy donors (TCRdb year 2017). Describing the broader study: An earlier analysis of 587 of the donors reported about 300 Gb of sequence data and 90 million to 120 million unique TCR beta sequences obtained from some 170 million T cells. An early release covering roughly 640 HLA-typed donors comprised roughly 300 gigabases of sequencing data and roughly 85 million unique TCR sequences. Of the roughly 390 genotyped donors, over 80% were placed in the genetic ancestry cluster associated with self-reported Caucasian donors. The study aimed to test whether signatures of past pathogen exposure could be identified by cataloging public T cell receptors. The study used immunosequencing to profile the T cell repertoires of more than 650 subjects and linked those repertoires to cytomegalovirus serostatus. In addition to the first cohort of several hundred subjects, a separate validation cohort of around 110 different subjects was used. To predict cytomegalovirus infection status, the study combined high-throughput TCR immunosequencing, statistical association of individual TCRs with disease status, and machine learning. In a later analysis, previously published TCR beta repertoires from 550 to 700 donors were re-analyzed and high-resolution HLA genotyping was added so that TCR occurrence patterns could be studied. In the later analysis, no new phenotypic data were used to find candidate immune exposures; instead, reliance was placed on TCR beta sequences and their occurrence across donors. To decide whether each TCR beta V gene segment behaved as functional or pseudogenic, an earlier analysis of approximately 600 of the donors relied on high-throughput TCR beta sequencing. Alongside the repertoire data, information on donor age, sex, ethnicity and CMV serostatus was compiled. A later genetic analysis took genome-wide SNP genotypes for about 65% of the 666 donors and used that subset as a discovery cohort. Every discovery cohort repertoire had been produced on one sequencing platform. HLA typing covered class I and class II loci at four-digit resolution. The number of typed donors differed by locus: roughly 620-640 for A, B, C, DRB1 and DQB1; 500 to 550 for DQA1; approximately 610 for DPA1; and 400 to 480 for DPB1. Roughly 5 DR-DQ haplotypes were handled as single units for association and clustering because linkage in the cohort was strong. Among over 350 genotyped donors of the cohort, an average of around 240,000 unique TCR beta nucleotide sequences were sequenced per donor, roughly 20% of them non-productive. Points the paper makes about the study in general: A later analysis reported that several top co-occurrence clusters appeared linked to parvovirus B19, influenza, CMV and Epstein-Barr virus. While some public TCRs were present in many individuals, most TCR sequences turned up only very rarely across donors. For the cohort, immune exposure information was limited to CMV serostatus. Cytomegalovirus status was reported to be diagnosed by the classifier with high specificity and sensitivity in both the original and validation cohorts. A later genetic analysis reported fewer N-insertions in productive TCRs among donors in an Asian-associated ancestry cluster than the roughly 690-donor mean. In a later analysis, TCR association rates were found to vary across HLA loci, with the most associated TCRs seen for DRB1 alleles and the fewest for HLA-C alleles. Compared with equally common non-associated chains, HLA-associated TCR beta chains in a later analysis were more clonally expanded and had lower generation probabilities. Correlated functional status among segregating V segments might be attributable to linkage disequilibrium, but an unknown experimental factor could not be ruled out. In a later genetic analysis, a missense DCLRE1C variant was associated with V-gene and J-gene trimming of TCR beta chains, and the association was replicated in an independent cohort. A total of fewer than 200 TCR beta chains were listed by the study as associated with cytomegalovirus. When HLA alleles, especially DR and DQ, strongly co-occurred, TCR associations were difficult to assign to individual alleles. Only TCR beta chains were sequenced in this cohort, and the absence of alpha or paired-chain data limited detectable features. The presence/absence analyses assumed that sequencing depth was roughly uniform across donors, and that assumption may not be true. It was suggested by the authors that the approach could potentially be generalized to other disease states and immunological phenotypes. Because counts were too low, roughly 17 rarely observed V segments, including chromosome 9 orphons, were left out of the earlier analysis of 587 of the donors. Specific HLA alleles were associated with 15,000 to 20,000 TCR beta sequences at a false discovery rate of 0.05 in a later analysis. Because some donors lacked HLA typing at each locus, the association tests relied only on the typed subset. A cluster of highly shared sequence variants was judged likely to be a technical artifact of the sequencing pipeline. Because the 87-base-pair reads could not distinguish some IMGT-functional V segments, including TRBV6-2 and TRBV6-3, those segments were excluded. Three of the identified cytomegalovirus-associated TCR beta chains were confirmed in vitro to be specific for cytomegalovirus antigens. A further reported finding was that TCR beta sequences accurately predicted the HLA-A and HLA-B alleles for most subjects in the first cohort. A later analysis found that most CMV-associated TCR beta chains appeared HLA-restricted, with HLA associations seemingly driven largely by CMV exposure. Broadly in line with IMGT annotations, most TCR beta V segments showed up in productive rearrangements about 90% or about 30% of the time in an earlier analysis of about 500 of the donors.

The cohort consisted of hundreds of healthy bone marrow donors. At the time of sampling, every cohort member was nominally healthy, though immune exposures that went unrecorded were likely present. The donor was CMV seropositive and belonged to the group of around 300 seropositive cohort members. Each donor provided a peripheral blood sample, and peripheral blood mononuclear cells were used for TCR beta sequencing. Genomic DNA was extracted from the blood cell samples with the Qiagen DNeasy Blood Extraction Kit. To prepare the library, the immunoSEQ multiplex PCR assay was applied. For the multiplex PCR, a mixture combining 60 forward primers for TCR Vbeta segments and 13 reverse primers for TCR Jbeta segments was used. The CDR3 region of rearranged TCR beta genes was amplified from genomic DNA with a multiplex PCR assay. On the Illumina HiSeq System, the amplified TCR beta libraries were sequenced as 87-base-pair reads. For the original study's pipeline: Across the 500 to 700 repertoires, a later analysis counted 80 million or so unique TCR beta chains, around 11 million of which were shared by at least two donors. A nearest-neighbor algorithm error-corrected the raw reads and collapsed the reads into unique sequences, merging closely related sequences to remove PCR and sequencing errors. CDR3 sequences were aligned to IMGT reference sequences to assign V, D and J gene segments. Each retained sequence needed at least a six-nucleotide match to both a V gene segment and a J gene segment. Rearrangements were classified as productive when the CDR3 lacked stop codons and remained in frame with V and J, and all other rearrangements were classified as non-productive. CDR3 was defined according to IMGT convention as the region running from the second conserved V-encoded cysteine to the conserved J-encoded phenylalanine. Sequences without an unambiguous match to a single V gene segment were excluded from the earlier analysis of about 640 of the donors. An earlier analysis of almost 600 of the donors classified V segments as functional when productive rearrangements were above 56.7% and as segregating when the standard deviation between donors was above 5%. A statistical classification framework was developed to diagnose cytomegalovirus status using the catalog of TCR beta chain sequences. In a later analysis, TCR nucleotide sequences were compared against IMGT/GENE-DB human TR gene sequences so that V and J genes could be assigned. Using the TCRdist pipeline, a later analysis assigned CDR3 sequences along with most-parsimonious VDJ recombination scenarios. In a later analysis, every TCR beta chain was defined by the combination of its CDR3 amino acid sequence and its V-gene family, and reads without a unique V-gene family were dropped. In a later analysis, approximately 640 highly shared, low-generation-probability nucleotide sequences were removed to address suspected cross-contamination and a sequencing artifact. In a later analysis, a clonal expansion index for each public chain was calculated from normalized within-repertoire ranks of inferred template counts. Generation probabilities in a later analysis came from a VDJ recombination model fitted to out-of-frame rearrangements, and those results were checked against IGoR. Hypergeometric tests were used in a later analysis to score TCR-TCR, TCR-HLA and TCR-CMV co-occurrence, with a repertoire-size bias correction applied to the TCR pairs. False discovery rates were estimated in a later analysis by permuting HLA or CMV assignments 20 times. In a later analysis, co-occurring TCRs were grouped using DBSCAN, and TCRdist sequence similarity was added for clustering within HLA-allele-positive subsets. Repertoires with fewer than 30,000 or more than 120,000 public chains were left out of co-occurrence clustering, as were a few repertoires with anomalous nucleotide sharing. TCRdb stores this immuneACCESS table with in-frame sequences only. Part of the clones is absent; in the studies checked, under half of the shortfall reflects unresolved V genes, and no reason is known for the rest. V and J calls and clone size are as listed in that table; D and trimming were resolved from the DNA. Here the sample has 95,000 to 150,000 clones; around three quarters occur a single time. 2.5% to 3% of the sample comes from the top ten.

The germline V gene specifies SGDLS as CDR1 and YYNGEE as CDR2. V is cut back by 0 bases and J by 6 bases, with 9 bases in the junction unmatched. The CDR3 numbers 16 residues from cysteine through phenylalanine. Kept here is only the CDR3 DNA, which spans 48 bases and is read in frame from base 1. About this clone: The antigen this receptor binds is unknown. No base quality information exists; no much larger clone differs at one position.

This receptor was taken from a woman aged 40 to 55 in good health and CMV-seropositive. The sequence is built from TRBV9 and TRBJ2-1, with 7 bases matching TRBD2. Material for sequencing was PBMCs. The CDR3 region: CASSVDGGRIINEQFF. In nucleotides, the sequence is TGTGCCAGCAGCGTAGATGGCGGGAGAATTATCAATGAGCAGTTCTTC.